The source of this T cell receptor beta chain is a study of blood T cell repertoires in COVID-19. Authors' methods: Reference gene primer amplification in the assay estimated nucleated cell counts. TCRdb's table, derived via immunoSEQ multiplex PCR, lists solely in-frame clones and lacks some. V, J and clone size are those of that table, while D and trimming were read from the DNA. Of 150,000 to 200,000 clones in the sample, over 70% were seen once. V lost 4 bases and J lost 4; bases outside the gene matches: 0. This CDR3 has 12 residues. Germline CDR1 is SNHLY and CDR2 is FYNNEI. The sequence derives from a man aged 70 or older with acute or convalescent COVID-19. This chain links TRBV2 with TRBJ2-5; 7 bases line up with TRBD2. The sample consisted of peripheral blood. CDR3 sequence (DNA): TGTGCCAGCAGTGGGGGGGGAGAGACCCAGTACTTC. Protein sequence: CASSGGGETQYF.